This T cell receptor beta chain stems from a study of T cell changes during pregnancy in multiple sclerosis. The germline V gene encodes CDR1 SGDLS and CDR2 YYNGEE. This CDR3 is built from 14 residues. Trimming removed 2 bases from V and 4 bases from J, with 9 bases in between. TCRdb keeps only in-frame clones here, not all; method: immunoSEQ multiplex PCR. Of just under 65,000 clones listed, around 96% are singletons. This chain links TRBV9 with TRBJ2-2, with D tentatively TRBD2 (5 bases). This TCR was sampled from a female donor with multiple sclerosis, enrolled in a pregnancy study. The specimen comprised CD8+ T cells from peripheral blood mononuclear cells, sampled after pregnancy. The CDR3 is CASSVELGTGELFF. The DNA of the CDR3 is TGTGCCAGCAGCGTTGAACTAGGCACCGGGGAGCTGTTTTTT.